This T cell receptor beta chain originates from a study of T-cell reconstitution after alpha-beta-depleted transplantation in children. Preparation of the TCRbeta library involved a method that used unique molecular identifiers. Each CDR3 protein gets one entry after TCRdb re-called the PCR reads with MiXCR. Counted here are hundreds of thousands of distinct CDR3 sequences, over 15% occurring once; the ten biggest clones make up approximately 1%. This clonotype was seen ten or more times. V shed 5 bases and J shed 5 bases, with 12 bases lying between them. Germline CDR1 DFQATT, CDR2 SNEGSKA (reference sequence). The CDR3 runs 13 residues.

The genes are TRBV20-1 and TRBJ2-2, with D maybe TRBD2 (6 bases). The sequences come from PBMCs from the stem cell graft donor, collected from the stem cell graft. The receptor was derived from a human donor who donated a stem cell graft to a child with acute myeloid leukemia. The CDR3 DNA reads TGCAGTGCTCCCAACCTAGCGACCGGGGAGCTGTTTTTT. Translated: CSAPNLATGELFF.